The present T cell receptor beta chain was sequenced within a study of shared clonotypes between healthy human individuals. Study information: With ages of 18 to 49, the donors were two women and three men.

All donors were healthy HIV-negative adults lacking recent acute infections or vaccinations. Every immunoSEQ plate was one replicate of a subset's evenly spread DNA. The assay was immunoSEQ multiplex PCR, and TCRdb's table has in-frame clones only and misses some. Of over a million clones listed, approximately 97% were seen once; the top ten hold roughly 1.2%. This clone was seen more than once but under ten times. The CDR3 has 15 amino acids. Trimming took 0 bases from V and 5 from J, leaving 10 bases between them. Looked up from germline, CDR1 is LNHNV and CDR2 is YYDKDF (reference sequence). The sequence was obtained from a man between 25 and 39 years old in good health. The V and J genes are TRBV15 and TRBJ2-2, with D hard to call. Sequenced material: naive CD4+ T cells sorted from blood. The subset here: CD45RA+ positively selected. CDR3 coding DNA: TGTGCCACCAGCAGAGATATGTCAGAGACCGGGGAGCTGTTTTTT. It is translated as CATSRDMSETGELFF.